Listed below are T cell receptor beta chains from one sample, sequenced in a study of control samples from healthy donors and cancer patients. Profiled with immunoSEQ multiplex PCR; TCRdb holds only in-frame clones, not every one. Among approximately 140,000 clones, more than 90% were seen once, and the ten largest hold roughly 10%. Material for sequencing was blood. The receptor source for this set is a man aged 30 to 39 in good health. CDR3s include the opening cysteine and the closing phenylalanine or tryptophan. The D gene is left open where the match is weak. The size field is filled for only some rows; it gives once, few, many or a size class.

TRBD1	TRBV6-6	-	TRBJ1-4	TGTGCCAGCAGTTACGACAGGGCGGGTAATGAAAAACTGTTTTTT	CASSYDRAGNEKLFF
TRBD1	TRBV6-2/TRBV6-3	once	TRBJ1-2	TGTGCCAGCAGTTACTCGGGGGGACAGCAAAGATATGGCTACACCTTC	CASSYSGGQQRYGYTF
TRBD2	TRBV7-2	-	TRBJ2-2	TGTGCCAGCAGCTTAGGTCTAGCGGGGTACACCGGGGAGCTGTTTTTT	CASSLGLAGYTGELFF
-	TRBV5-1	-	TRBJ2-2	TGCGCCAGCAGCTTGGGTCTCGGGAGAAGTACCGGGGAGCTGTTTTTT	CASSLGLGRSTGELFF
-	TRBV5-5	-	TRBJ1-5	TGTGCCAGCAGCTTGGGACCTCCCGGTTGGGCAATTCAGCCCCAGCATTTT	CASSLGPPGWAIQPQHF
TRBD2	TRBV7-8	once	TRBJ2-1	TGTGCCAGCAGCTTAGTTGGACTAGCGCCCTACAATGAGCAGTTCTTC	CASSLVGLAPYNEQFF
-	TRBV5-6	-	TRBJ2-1	TGTGCCAGCAGCTCGAGACTGGGGGCCCCTTTGTCCTACAATGAGCAGTTCTTC	CASSSRLGAPLSYNEQFF
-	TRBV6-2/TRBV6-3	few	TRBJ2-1	TGTGCCAGCAGTTACGAGAGCTACAATGAGCAGTTCTTC	CASSYESYNEQFF
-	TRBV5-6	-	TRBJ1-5	TGTGCCAGCAGGGACGTGAACAGGCATAGCAATCAGCCCCAGCATTTT	CASRDVNRHSNQPQHF
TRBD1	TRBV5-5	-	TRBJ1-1	TGTGCCAGCAGCTTCGGGACAGGGAACACTGAAGCTTTCTTT	CASSFGTGNTEAFF
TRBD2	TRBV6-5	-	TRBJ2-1	TGTGCCAGCAGTTACGGGACTAGCGGTGTATTTTTCTTC	CASSYGTSGVFFF
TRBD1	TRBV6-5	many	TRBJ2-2	TGTGCCAGCCGTAGGACAGGGGGCGATACCGGGGAGCTGTTTTTT	CASRRTGGDTGELFF
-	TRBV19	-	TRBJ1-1	TGTGCCAGTAGTATACAGGGGACACAGTTGAACACTGAAGCTTTCTTT	CASSIQGTQLNTEAFF
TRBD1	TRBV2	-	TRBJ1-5	TGTGCCAGCAGTGAGACAGGGGGCAGATATCAGCCCCAGCATTTT	CASSETGGRYQPQHF
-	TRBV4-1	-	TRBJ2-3	TGCGCCAGCAGCCAACCCTCCGGGGCCCCCGGTACGCAGTATTTT	CASSQPSGAPGTQYF
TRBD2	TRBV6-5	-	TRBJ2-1	TGTGCCAGCAGTTACTCGATGACTAGCGGGAACAATGAGCAGTTCTTC	CASSYSMTSGNNEQFF
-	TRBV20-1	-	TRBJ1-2	TGCAGTGCTAGTTCCCAGGGACTCAACTATGGCTACACCTTC	CSASSQGLNYGYTF
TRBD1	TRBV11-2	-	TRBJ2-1	TGTGCCAGCAGCGCACCGGGACAGGCTTTCTATGAGCAGTTCTTC	CASSAPGQAFYEQFF
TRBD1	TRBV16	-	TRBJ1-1	TGTGCCAGCAGCCGAAACCGGGACAGTGAAGCTTTCTTT	CASSRNRDSEAFF
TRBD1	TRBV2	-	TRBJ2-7	TGTGCCAGCAGTGAAGCAGGTGTAGGGGGCTCTGACGAGCAGTACTTC	CASSEAGVGGSDEQYF
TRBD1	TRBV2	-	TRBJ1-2	TGTGCCAGACTGACAGGGAATGACTATGGCTACACCTTC	CARLTGNDYGYTF
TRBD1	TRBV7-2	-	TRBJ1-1	TGTGCCAGCAGCTTAGAAGCAGGGGGCGTTGCTTTCTTT	CASSLEAGGVAFF
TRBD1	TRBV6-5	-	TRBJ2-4	TGTGCCAGCAGGGACAGGGGGCTGAAAAACATTCAGTACTTC	CASRDRGLKNIQYF
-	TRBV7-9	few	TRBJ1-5	TGTGCCAGCAGCCCAGCAGGGCATAGCAATCAGCCCCAGCATTTT	CASSPAGHSNQPQHF
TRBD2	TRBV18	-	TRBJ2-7	TGTGCCAGCTCACACCTCCGGCGGGGGGACCTCTACGAGCAGTACTTC	CASSHLRRGDLYEQYF
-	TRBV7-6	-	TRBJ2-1	TGTGCCAGCACCCGCCCACTGGGGGGCAGAGCCTACAATGAGCAGTTCTTC	CASTRPLGGRAYNEQFF
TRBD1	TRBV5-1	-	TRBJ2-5	TGCGCCAGCAGCCCGGGACAGTCGTTCCAAGAGACCCAGTACTTC	CASSPGQSFQETQYF
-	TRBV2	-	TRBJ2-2	TGTGCCAGCACTGAGCGGAACACCGGGGAGCTGTTTTTT	CASTERNTGELFF
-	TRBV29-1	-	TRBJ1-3	TGCAGCGCACACGTACCGCTCTCTGGAAACACCATATATTTT	CSAHVPLSGNTIYF
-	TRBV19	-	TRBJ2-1	TGTGCCAGTAGTATAGGTGGCGGCAAATACAATGAGCAGTTCTTC	CASSIGGGKYNEQFF
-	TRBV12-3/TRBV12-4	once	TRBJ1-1	TGTGCCAGCAGTTTCACAGGGAACACTGAAGCTTTCTTT	CASSFTGNTEAFF
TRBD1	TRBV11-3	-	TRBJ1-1	TGTGCCAGCAGCACGGGACAGGCCATGGCGGCGTGGGGAGCTTTCTTT	CASSTGQAMAAWGAFF
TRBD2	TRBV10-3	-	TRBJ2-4	TGTGCCACAGGGACTAGCGGGAGTAATCAGTACTTC	CATGTSGSNQYF
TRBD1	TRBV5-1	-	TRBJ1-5	TGCGCCAGCAGCCCGGGGGACAGGGGGGCTAATCAGCCCCAGCATTTT	CASSPGDRGANQPQHF
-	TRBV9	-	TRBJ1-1	TGTGCCAGCAGCGTAGGGTGGGGGCTGAACACTGAAGCTTTCTTT	CASSVGWGLNTEAFF
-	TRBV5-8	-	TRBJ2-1	TGTGCCAGCAGCCGTGAAGTAGGGCAAATTGATGAGCAGTTCTTC	CASSREVGQIDEQFF
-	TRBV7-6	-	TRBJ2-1	TGTGCCAGCAGCTTTAGCGGTTCCTCCTACAATGAGCAGTTCTTC	CASSFSGSSYNEQFF
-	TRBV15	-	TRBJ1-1	TGTGCCACCAGCTTTTCCCCAGAGAACACTGAAGCTTTCTTT	CATSFSPENTEAFF
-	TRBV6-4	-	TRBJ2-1	TGTGCCACTTCCCCTTACAATGAGCAGTTCTTC	CATSPYNEQFF
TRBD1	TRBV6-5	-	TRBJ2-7	TGTGCCAGCAGCCGGGACAGGAACCCTCGGGAGCAGTACTTC	CASSRDRNPREQYF
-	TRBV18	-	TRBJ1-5	TGTGCCAGCTCACCACTTCCGCAGGGCAATCAGCCCCAGCATTTT	CASSPLPQGNQPQHF
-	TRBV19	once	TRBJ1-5	TGTGCCAGTAGTGTAGACAGCAGCAATCAGCCCCAGCATTTT	CASSVDSSNQPQHF
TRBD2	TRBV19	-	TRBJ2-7	TGTGCCAGTAGTATGATTAGCGGGGAAGCCTACGAGCAGTACTTC	CASSMISGEAYEQYF
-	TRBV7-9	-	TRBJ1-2	TGTGCCAGCAGCTTCCTTGCAGGTCAGGACTATGGCTACACCTTC	CASSFLAGQDYGYTF
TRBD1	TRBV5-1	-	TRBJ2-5	TGCGCCAGCAGCTTGGGTCTGCAGGGGGCTGTAGTTGAGACCCAGTACTTC	CASSLGLQGAVVETQYF
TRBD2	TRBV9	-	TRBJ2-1	TGTGCCAGCAGCGTAGTAGCGGGAACCTACAATGAGCAGTTCTTC	CASSVVAGTYNEQFF
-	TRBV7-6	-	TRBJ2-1	TGTGCCAGCAGCTTAGACGGCAGGGGTTCCTACAATGAGCAGTTCTTC	CASSLDGRGSYNEQFF
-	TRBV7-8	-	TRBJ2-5	TGTGCCAGCAGGAAACGAGGGCTTTCGGAGACCCAGTACTTC	CASRKRGLSETQYF
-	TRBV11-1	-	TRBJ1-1	TGTGCCAGCAGAAGATCGGAGTGGCTGAACACTGAAGCTTTCTTT	CASRRSEWLNTEAFF
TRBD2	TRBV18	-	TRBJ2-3	TGTGCCAGCTTACTAGCGGGAGGGCCAGCAGATACGCAGTATTTT	CASLLAGGPADTQYF
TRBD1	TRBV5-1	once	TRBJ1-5	TGCGCCAGCAGCTTGGGGGACAGTAGCAATCAGCCCCAGCATTTT	CASSLGDSSNQPQHF